The 15 T cell receptor beta chains presented below share a single source sample, sequenced in a study of T cell changes during pregnancy in multiple sclerosis. TCRdb's copy holds only in-frame clones and misses some; the assay was immunoSEQ multiplex PCR. Of 60,000 or so clones listed, roughly nine tenths are singletons. The sequencing used CD4+ T cells from peripheral blood mononuclear cells, collected after pregnancy. All receptors derive from a female donor in good health, enrolled as a control in a pregnancy study.

The chain has TRBV4-3 and TRBJ1-4; D is unresolved. Trimming stripped 1 base from V and 4 bases from J, with 4 bases between. CDR1 is LGHNA, CDR2 YSLEER, per germline. This CDR3 has 13 residues. The DNA for the CDR3 is TGCGCCAGCAGCCAAGGTTATAATGAAAAACTGTTTTTT. Translated, it gives CASSQGYNEKLFF.

The chain couples TRBV30 to TRBJ1-6; unclear D gene. CDR3 length: 11 residues. CDR1 is GTSNPN and CDR2 is SVGIG in the germline V gene (reference sequence). V was trimmed by 2 bases and J by 10 bases, leaving 6 bases between them. CDR3 sequence (DNA): TGTGCCTGGAGTTCGGGGTCACCCCTCCACTTT. Translated: CAWSSGSPLHF.

This clone has more than one count but fewer than ten. The gene calls are TRBV30 and TRBJ2-2; 8 bases are a match to TRBD1. With 4 bases clipped from V and 7 bases from J, the junction kept 11 bases outside the gene matches. Germline CDR1 GTSNPN, CDR2 SVGIG (reference sequence). The CDR3 has 15 residues. The CDR3 coding sequence is TGTGCCTGGAAAGGACAGGGCATAAGAGTCGGGGAGCTGTTTTTT. This codes for CAWKGQGIRVGELFF.

This chain links TRBV9 with TRBJ1-2, with D maybe TRBD1 (6 bases). Germline V gene lookup returns CDR1 SGDLS and CDR2 YYNGEE. The V end lost 0 bases, the J end lost 4 bases, and 13 bases lay between the germline ends. The CDR3 has 15 residues. In DNA, the CDR3 is TGTGCCAGCAGCGTAGGGCAGGGAGGGGGCTATGGCTACACCTTC. This encodes CASSVGQGGGYGYTF.

The gene calls are TRBV7-8 and TRBJ1-6; D is possibly TRBD1 (6 bases). The germline gives CDR1 SGHVS, CDR2 FQNEAQ. V dropped 1 base and J dropped 10 bases, with 14 bases sitting between them. CDR3 length equals 15 residues. The CDR3 spells CASSLVGGAGSPLHF. In DNA form, the CDR3 reads TGTGCCAGCAGCTTAGTCGGGGGGGCTGGGTCACCCCTCCACTTT.

The chain carries TRBV6-5 and TRBJ2-3; 10 bases match TRBD2. CDR3 size: 16 residues. The ends lost 0 bases at V and 5 bases at J; junction bases unmatched: 5. CDR1 is MNHEY, CDR2 SVGAGI, per germline. In DNA form, the CDR3 reads TGTGCCAGCAGTTACTCGAGCGGGGGGGTGGGAGATACGCAGTATTTT. Its protein is CASSYSSGGVGDTQYF.

The V and J genes are TRBV19 and TRBJ2-3, with 9 positions matching TRBD2. The CDR3 length is 15 residues. The germline V gene has CDR1 LNHDA and CDR2 SQIVND (reference sequence). V lost 3 bases and J lost 3; bases outside the gene matches: 4. In nucleotides, the CDR3 is TGTGCCAGTAGTATGGGCGGGGGGGGGACAGATACGCAGTATTTT. This codes for CASSMGGGGTDTQYF.

The CDR3 nucleotides read TGTGCCAGCAGCTACCCGGGAGACTATGGCTACACCTTC. This encodes CASSYPGDYGYTF. The rearrangement links TRBV7-9 to TRBJ1-2; D remains ambiguous. Per germline, CDR1 SEHNR and CDR2 FQNEAQ (reference sequence). The CDR3 has 13 residues. V dropped 4 bases and J dropped 3 bases, with 9 bases sitting between them.

This clone was found a few times. V gene TRBV10-3 combines with J gene TRBJ1-1; TRBD1 might be the D (5 bases). This CDR3 comprises 14 residues. Trimming shortened V by 3 bases and J by 1 base, and 9 bases separated the two germline ends. From germline, CDR1 is ENHRY and CDR2 SYGVKD. The CDR3 DNA follows: TGTGCCATCAGTGATGAAACAGGGAACACTGAAGCTTTCTTT. Protein sequence: CAISDETGNTEAFF.

The chain couples TRBV18 to TRBJ1-1; 9 nucleotides match TRBD1. The length of the CDR3 is 17 residues. With 3 bases clipped from V and 0 bases from J, the junction kept 8 bases outside the gene matches. CDR1 and CDR2 from the germline V gene are KGHSH and LQKENI. The CDR3 DNA follows: TGTGCCAGCTCACCCCAGGGGACAGGGACGTTGAACACTGAAGCTTTCTTT. Its protein product is CASSPQGTGTLNTEAFF.

The V gene is TRBV11-3, the J gene TRBJ2-7, with D possibly TRBD2 on 6 matching bases. The CDR3 covers 14 residues. Between the trimmed V and J ends, which lost 1 base and 5 bases, there was a span of 12 bases. Per germline, CDR1 SGHNT and CDR2 YENEEA. The CDR3 is CASSLVPGVNEQYF. CDR3 nucleotides: TGTGCCAGCAGCTTAGTTCCGGGAGTAAACGAGCAGTACTTC.

V gene TRBV10-3 combines with J gene TRBJ2-5; 11 bases are shared with TRBD2. This CDR3 has 17 amino acids. The J segment lost 6 bases and the V segment lost 4 bases, leaving 13 bases of the junction unmatched. CDR1 and CDR2 (germline): ENHRY, SYGVKD. CDR3 sequence reads: CAISVGSGGAGLQTQYF. CDR3 coding DNA: TGTGCCATCAGTGTAGGTAGCGGGGGGGCCGGTCTTCAGACCCAGTACTTC.

This clone came up a few times. The chain couples TRBV27 to TRBJ2-2; 7 bases map to TRBD1. The ends lost 5 bases at V and 0 bases at J; junction bases unmatched: 3. The CDR3 is 15 residues long. Germline V gene sequence: CDR1 MNHEY, CDR2 SMNVEV (reference sequence). CDR3 sequence: CASSRQGTNTGELFF. In nucleotides, the CDR3 is TGTGCCAGCAGTAGACAGGGAACGAACACCGGGGAGCTGTTTTTT.

The gene calls are TRBV4-2 and TRBJ1-5; D gene ambiguous. Germline V gene data show CDR1 as LGHNA and CDR2 as YNFKEQ. Trimming removed 3 bases from V and 4 bases from J, with 16 bases in between. This CDR3 region has 16 residues. CDR3 region: CASSHPGSGFNQPQHF. The CDR3 DNA reads as TGTGCCAGCAGCCACCCGGGGAGCGGGTTTAATCAGCCCCAGCATTTT.

The chain is built from TRBV7-2 and TRBJ1-5; tentatively, D is TRBD1 (6 bases). CDR1 and CDR2 (germline): SGHTA, FQGNSA. V gave up 5 bases and J gave up 6 bases, with 14 bases separating them. The CDR3 extends over 14 amino acids. DNA for the CDR3: TGTGCCAGCAGCCGTGGACAGTTGGGTCAGCCCCAGCATTTT. Translated, it gives CASSRGQLGQPQHF.